The present entry profiles one T cell receptor beta chain with its context. V was shortened by 4 bases and J by 1 base, with 8 bases between the two germline ends. CDR1 and CDR2 (germline): SGHTA, FQGNSA. The CDR3 is 15 residues long. In the original analysis: By means of reference gene primer amplification, nucleated cell counts were estimated. Clones were sequenced by immunoSEQ multiplex PCR, and TCRdb holds only the in-frame ones, with some missing. That table gives V, J and clone size, and the DNA gave D and trimming. The profile covers fewer than 70,000 clones, with around 87% appearing a single time and 3.9% taken by the ten largest. The sample originates from a study of blood T cell repertoires in COVID-19. Study-wide context: Donors in the United States, Italy and Spain gave samples during acute or convalescent COVID-19. From T cells, B-cell-depleted T cells, or PBMCs came the material, which was cDNA or gDNA.

The sequenced material came from peripheral blood. This clonotype originated in a human donor in a cohort sampled during active COVID-19. The chain couples TRBV7-2 to TRBJ2-6, with D possibly matching TRBD2 (5 bases). The CDR3 bases are TGTGCCAGCAGCTCTGAGGGTTCTGGGGCCAACGTCCTGACTTTC. It is translated as CASSSEGSGANVLTF.